Listed below are T cell receptor beta chains from one sample, sequenced in a study of early T cells in non-severe SARS-CoV-2 infection. Using its own MiXCR run on the 5' RACE reads, TCRdb lists one record per CDR3 protein. Here the sample spans about 99,000 distinct CDR3 sequences, about 15% being singletons. Sequenced material: whole blood. The receptors shown here come from an adult who was a healthcare worker with PCR-confirmed SARS-CoV-2 infection or an uninfected control (not recorded which). Both conserved end residues are part of each CDR3. A D gene is named only where the DNA matches it firmly. Some rows have no size entry. The others give once, few or many, or a class for an expanded clone.

j_call d_call v_call clone_size cdr3_aa cdr3_nt
TRBJ1-1 . TRBV27 few CASSFVSPGNTEAFF TGTGCCAGCAGTTTTGTCAGTCCGGGGAACACTGAAGCTTTCTTT
TRBJ1-1 . TRBV27 many CASSTDRNTEAFF TGTGCCAGCAGTACGGACAGGAACACTGAAGCTTTCTTT
TRBJ2-7 . TRBV7-2 once CASSLAPDRPYEQYF TGTGCCAGCAGCTTAGCGCCGGACAGACCCTACGAGCAGTACTTC
TRBJ2-3 TRBD2 TRBV12-3/TRBV12-4 . CASSWRGGTSGRPDLSTDTQYF TGTGCCAGCAGCTGGAGAGGCGGGACTAGCGGGAGACCCGACTTGTCCACAGATACGCAGTATTTT
TRBJ1-1 TRBD1 TRBV12-3/TRBV12-4 . CASSSRGRDTEAFF TGTGCCAGCAGTTCCAGGGGGCGCGACACTGAAGCTTTCTTT
TRBJ2-3 . TRBV3-2 . CASSREEDTQYF TGTGCCAGCAGCCGCGAGGAGGATACGCAGTATTTT
TRBJ1-2 TRBD1 TRBV28 . CASSQRQGLYTF TGTGCCAGCAGCCAGCGACAGGGCTTATACACCTTC
TRBJ2-1 . TRBV7-8 . CASSRRPPLASSYNEQFF TGTGCCAGCAGCCGACGTCCACCCCTAGCGAGCTCCTACAATGAGCAGTTCTTC
TRBJ2-2 . TRBV30 . CAWSAEDGNTGELFF TGTGCCTGGAGTGCAGAAGACGGGAACACCGGGGAGCTGTTTTTT
TRBJ2-3 TRBD2 TRBV7-6 many CASSLAGGLNTQYF TGTGCCAGCAGCTTGGCGGGAGGGCTTAATACGCAGTATTTT
TRBJ1-6 . TRBV2 . CATLRDGDSPLHF TGTGCCACCCTCCGGGACGGAGATTCACCCCTCCACTTT
TRBJ2-1 TRBD2 TRBV20-1 . CSARATSGRSYNEQFF TGCAGTGCTAGAGCGACTAGCGGCCGATCCTACAATGAGCAGTTCTTC
TRBJ2-5 . TRBV7-9 few CASSSPGAVETQYF TGTGCCAGCAGCTCGCCAGGGGCGGTCGAGACCCAGTACTTC
TRBJ1-4 . TRBV18 . CASSPNRRTGGEKLFF TGTGCCAGCTCACCTAATAGGAGGACGGGAGGTGAAAAACTGTTTTTT
TRBJ2-7 . TRBV5-6 few CASSLDGVGLREQYF TGTGCCAGCAGCTTGGACGGAGTCGGGTTGCGGGAGCAGTACTTC
TRBJ2-2 . TRBV11-2 few CASSLDPIGELFF TGTGCCAGCAGCTTAGATCCAATCGGGGAGCTGTTTTTT
TRBJ2-3 . TRBV7-9 many CASSLVADTQYF TGTGCCAGCAGCTTAGTGGCAGATACGCAGTATTTT
TRBJ2-3 TRBD2 TRBV5-4 few CASSNKAGVNTDTQYF TGTGCCAGCAGTAATAAAGCGGGGGTGAACACAGATACGCAGTATTTT
TRBJ2-1 . TRBV19 few CASSWVGNWDEQFF TGTGCCAGTAGTTGGGTGGGGAACTGGGATGAGCAGTTCTTC
TRBJ1-3 . TRBV18 . CASSPVQGGSSGNTIYF TGTGCCAGCTCACCGGTGCAGGGAGGGAGCTCTGGAAACACCATATATTTT
TRBJ1-4 . TRBV14 few CASSQDFGATNEKLFF TGTGCCAGCAGCCAAGATTTCGGTGCAACTAATGAAAAACTGTTTTTT
TRBJ1-2 . TRBV19 . CASSIDKGIGYTF TGTGCCAGTAGTATAGATAAGGGGATCGGCTACACCTTC
TRBJ1-2 . TRBV7-2 . CASSPVTSNYGYTF TGTGCCAGCAGCCCCGTAACCTCTAACTATGGCTACACCTTC
TRBJ2-7 TRBD1 TRBV6-1 . CASSESGQGPYEQYF TGTGCCAGCAGTGAATCTGGACAGGGGCCGTACGAGCAGTACTTC
TRBJ2-5 . TRBV9 . CASSPWGLQETQYF TGTGCCAGCAGCCCCTGGGGGCTACAAGAGACCCAGTACTTC
TRBJ2-4 TRBD1 TRBV29-1 . CSVEGRTGDENIQYF TGCAGCGTTGAAGGTAGGACAGGTGACGAAAACATTCAGTACTTC
TRBJ1-1 . TRBV5-1 few CASSPRNGQMNTEAFF TGCGCCAGCAGCCCAAGGAATGGACAGATGAACACTGAAGCTTTCTTT
TRBJ2-3 . TRBV24-1 few CATSDRRTASDTQYF TGTGCCACCAGTGATCGTCGGACGGCGTCAGATACGCAGTATTTT
TRBJ1-5 . TRBV7-9 few CASSIALGPNNQPQHF TGTGCCAGCAGCATCGCTCTCGGGCCCAACAATCAGCCCCAGCATTTT
TRBJ1-4 TRBD1 TRBV10-3 few CAISEGDRDMEKLFF TGTGCCATCAGTGAGGGGGACAGGGATATGGAAAAACTGTTTTTT
TRBJ2-7 . TRBV6-2/TRBV6-3 . CASSYSRQGGSYEQYF TGTGCCAGCAGTTACTCGCGCCAGGGGGGTTCCTACGAGCAGTACTTC
TRBJ2-5 TRBD2 TRBV10-3 . CATTSGGEQEETQYF TGTGCCACGACTAGCGGGGGGGAACAAGAAGAGACCCAGTACTTC
TRBJ2-3 . TRBV9 . CASKPPLADTQYF TGTGCCAGCAAACCCCCGCTGGCAGATACGCAGTATTTT
TRBJ2-5 TRBD1 TRBV7-2 many CASSYQQGAETQYF TGTGCCAGCAGTTATCAACAGGGGGCTGAGACCCAGTACTTC
TRBJ1-2 . TRBV14 many CASSQGVGSYGYTF TGTGCCAGCAGCCAGGGGGTAGGCAGCTATGGCTACACCTTC
TRBJ1-5 TRBD1 TRBV19 . CASSIFGTGGIEGNQPQHF TGTGCCAGTAGTATTTTCGGGACAGGGGGCATTGAAGGCAATCAGCCCCAGCATTTT
TRBJ2-5 . TRBV29-1 few CSVRPLYQETQYF TGCAGCGTCCGACCCTTGTACCAAGAGACCCAGTACTTC
TRBJ2-7 . TRBV4-2 . CASSQEYGLEQYF TGTGCCAGCAGCCAAGAGTATGGGCTCGAGCAGTACTTC
TRBJ2-7 . TRBV2 few CASSSGTASYEQYF TGTGCCAGCAGTTCCGGGACGGCCTCCTACGAGCAGTACTTC
TRBJ2-7 TRBD1 TRBV28 . CASSTILGTVYEQYF TGTGCCAGCAGTACCATACTCGGGACAGTGTACGAGCAGTACTTC
TRBJ1-2 . TRBV11-2 . CASSSLTRTNYGYTF TGTGCCAGCAGCTCCCTAACACGAACTAACTATGGCTACACCTTC
TRBJ2-7 TRBD2 TRBV4-3 . CASSQDLSGRSSEQYF TGCGCCAGCAGCCAAGATTTGAGCGGGAGATCGTCCGAGCAGTACTTC
TRBJ1-1 . TRBV6-2/TRBV6-3 few CATDDDRNTEAFF TGTGCCACCGATGACGACAGAAACACTGAAGCTTTCTTT
TRBJ1-1 . TRBV29-1 . CSVEGGMNTEAFF TGCAGCGTTGAAGGGGGCATGAACACTGAAGCTTTCTTT
TRBJ2-1 . TRBV7-2 few CASSFARNNEQFF TGTGCCAGCAGCTTCGCTAGAAACAATGAGCAGTTCTTC
TRBJ2-7 TRBD1 TRBV6-2/TRBV6-3 . CASSYFRDRSYEQYF TGTGCCAGCAGTTACTTCCGGGACAGGTCCTACGAGCAGTACTTC
TRBJ2-2 TRBD1 TRBV6-2/TRBV6-3 . CASSSTGGRTGELFF TGTGCCAGCAGTAGTACAGGGGGACGGACCGGGGAGCTGTTTTTT